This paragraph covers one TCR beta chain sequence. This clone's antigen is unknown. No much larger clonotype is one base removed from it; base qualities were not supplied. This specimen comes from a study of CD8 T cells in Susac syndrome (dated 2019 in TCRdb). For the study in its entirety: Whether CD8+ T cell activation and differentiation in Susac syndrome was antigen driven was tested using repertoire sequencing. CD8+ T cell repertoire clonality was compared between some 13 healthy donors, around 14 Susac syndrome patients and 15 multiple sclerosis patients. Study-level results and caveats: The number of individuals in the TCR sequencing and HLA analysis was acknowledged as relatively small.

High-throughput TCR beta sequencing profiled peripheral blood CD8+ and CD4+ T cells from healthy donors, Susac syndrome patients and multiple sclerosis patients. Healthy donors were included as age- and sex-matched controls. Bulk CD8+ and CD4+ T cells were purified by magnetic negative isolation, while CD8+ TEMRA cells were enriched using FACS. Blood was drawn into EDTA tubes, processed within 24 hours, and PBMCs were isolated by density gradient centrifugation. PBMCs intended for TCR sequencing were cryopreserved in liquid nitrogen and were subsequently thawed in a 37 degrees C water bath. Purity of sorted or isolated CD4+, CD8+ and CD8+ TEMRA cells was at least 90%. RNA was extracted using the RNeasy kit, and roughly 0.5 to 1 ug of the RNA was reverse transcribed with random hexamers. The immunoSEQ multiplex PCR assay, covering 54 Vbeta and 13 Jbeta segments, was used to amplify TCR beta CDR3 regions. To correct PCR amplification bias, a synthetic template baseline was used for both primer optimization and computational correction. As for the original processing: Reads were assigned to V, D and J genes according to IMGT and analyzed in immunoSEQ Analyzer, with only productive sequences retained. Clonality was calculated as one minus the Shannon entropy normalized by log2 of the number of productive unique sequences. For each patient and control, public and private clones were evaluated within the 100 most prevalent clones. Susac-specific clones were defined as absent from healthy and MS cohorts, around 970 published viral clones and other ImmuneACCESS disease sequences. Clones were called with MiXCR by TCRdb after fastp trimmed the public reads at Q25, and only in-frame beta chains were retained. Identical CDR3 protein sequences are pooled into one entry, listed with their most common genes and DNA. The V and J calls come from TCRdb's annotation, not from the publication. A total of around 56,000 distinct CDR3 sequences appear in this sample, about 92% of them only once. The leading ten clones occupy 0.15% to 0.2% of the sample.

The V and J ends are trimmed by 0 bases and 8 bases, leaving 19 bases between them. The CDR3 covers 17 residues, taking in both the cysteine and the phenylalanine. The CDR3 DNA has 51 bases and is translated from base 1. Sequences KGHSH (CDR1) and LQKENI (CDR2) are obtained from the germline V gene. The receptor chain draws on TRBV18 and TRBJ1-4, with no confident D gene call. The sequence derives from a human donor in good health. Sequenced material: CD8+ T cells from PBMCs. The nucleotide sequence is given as TGTGCCAGCTCACCACCGTTAGGCGAGGGATCAAGCGAAAAACTGTTTTTT. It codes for CASSPPLGEGSSEKLFF.